Listed here is a single T cell receptor (beta chain). It has no known antigen specificity. No qualities accompany the bases; no much larger clone lies one base away. The record originates from a study of blood T cell repertoires in COVID-19 (TCRdb year 2020). Background on the whole study: The collaborator samples originated in the United States, Italy and Spain and spanned the acute and convalescent phases of COVID-19. The prospective study material was composed of cDNA or gDNA derived from T cells, B-cell-depleted T cells, or PBMCs. Deeply sampled blood TCRbeta repertoires from subjects exposed to, actively infected with, or recovered from COVID-19 were included in the dataset. A freely available public database, intended as a resource for researchers studying the immune response to SARS-CoV-2, is where the repertoires were released. Samples were obtained from the ongoing ImmuneRACE study (first 160 participants) and from over 1,000 subjects provided by 6 global collaborators. Nearly every sample came with metadata listing a de-identified subject ID, COVID-19 status, age in years and sex. Where available, HLA class I and class II types were obtained from metadata supplied by the sample provider rather than from assay-based typing.

What the research found in general, with its limitations: The amount of clinical and demographic metadata varied by source and participant and was provided uncurated.

Each collaborating institution followed its own protocols to collect whole blood in K2EDTA tubes. For TCRbeta analysis, collaborator samples were shipped as frozen whole blood, as isolated PBMCs, or as DNA extracted from either sample type. V lost 6 bases and J lost 4 bases, and the count of bases not matched to a germline gene is 11. For CDR1 and CDR2, the germline V gene lists SNHLY and FYNNEI. The CDR3 runs 15 amino acids, cysteine and phenylalanine included. The read is trimmed to its CDR3 DNA, 45 bases read in frame from base 1. The immunoSEQ Assay, a bias-controlled multiplex PCR, was used to amplify TCRbeta CDR3 regions from genomic DNA. The authors processed their data as follows. The number of nucleated cells in each sample was estimated from the amplification of reference gene primers within the assay. Sequence reads were collapsed and filtered to measure the absolute abundance of every unique TCRbeta CDR3 rearrangement. For each sample, productive Simpson clonality was calculated as the square root of Simpson's diversity index over productive rearrangements. The table comes from immuneACCESS by way of TCRdb, which keeps in-frame sequences with V and J called. Part of the clones is missing from these tables; in studies checked, under half for an unresolved V gene and the rest for unknown reasons. From that table come the V and J calls and clone size; the DNA was used to work out D and trimming. Present in this sample are about 160,000 clones, over 85% of which were seen just once. Roughly a sixth of the sample belongs to the ten largest clones.

The chain employs TRBV2 and TRBJ1-2; TRBD1 matches 7 bases in the middle. This receptor was identified in a man in his sixties with active or convalescent COVID-19. The sequencing sample was made of peripheral blood. The CDR3 here reads CASSQTDRATYGYTF. The base sequence is TGTGCCAGCAGCCAAACTGACAGGGCCACCTATGGCTACACCTTC.